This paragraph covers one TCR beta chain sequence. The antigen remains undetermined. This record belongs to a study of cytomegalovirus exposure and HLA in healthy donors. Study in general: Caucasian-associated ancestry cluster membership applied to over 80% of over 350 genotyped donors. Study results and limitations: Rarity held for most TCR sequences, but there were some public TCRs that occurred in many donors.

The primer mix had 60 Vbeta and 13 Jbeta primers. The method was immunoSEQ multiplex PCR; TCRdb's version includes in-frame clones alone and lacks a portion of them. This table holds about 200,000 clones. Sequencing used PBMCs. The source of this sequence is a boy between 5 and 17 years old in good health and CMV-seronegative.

CDR3: CATSRAPTVATNEKLFF. For the CDR3, the DNA is TGTGCCACCAGCAGAGCTCCAACAGTCGCAACTAATGAAAAACTGTTTTTT. The chain couples TRBV15 to TRBJ1-4; D is undetermined. With 1 base removed from V and 0 bases from J, the gap between germline ends came to 12 bases. Germline V CDR1 and CDR2: LNHNV, YYDKDF (reference sequence). This CDR3 comprises 17 residues.